Listed below are T cell receptor beta chains from one sample, sequenced in a study of cytomegalovirus exposure and HLA in healthy donors. Clones were read by immunoSEQ multiplex PCR, and TCRdb kept only the in-frame ones, dropping some. The sample consists of about 160,000 clones, roughly 80% of them appearing once. The source material was PBMCs. Receptor source: a female donor in good health and CMV-seronegative. Both conserved end residues are part of each CDR3. The D gene is left open where the match is weak. Clone size is given for some rows only: seen once, a few or many times, or a class if the clone is expanded.

CDR3nt	CDR3aa	j_gene	v_gene	abundance	d_gene
TGCGCCAGCAGCCAAGAAGGCCTAGCGGGCGTTCAAGAGACCCAGTACTTC	CASSQEGLAGVQETQYF	TRBJ2-5	TRBV4-1	-	TRBD2
TGCGCCAGCAGCCCACAGGGTCCGGGTGAGAATGAGCAGTTCTTC	CASSPQGPGENEQFF	TRBJ2-1	TRBV5-1	-	-
TGTGCCATCAGTGAGTCGATACCAGGGGGACTTGCTATCCACTACACCTTC	CAISESIPGGLAIHYTF	TRBJ1-2	TRBV10-3	-	TRBD1
TGTGCCAGCAGCCCACGGGACTCAAACGAGCAGTACTTC	CASSPRDSNEQYF	TRBJ2-7	TRBV13	-	-
TGTGCCAGCAGCTTAGACAGACAAGAGACCCAGTACTTC	CASSLDRQETQYF	TRBJ2-5	TRBV7-7	once	-
TGTGCCAGCAGCTTGGTGGGGACAGGTCTCGCCGGAGACACCATATATTTT	CASSLVGTGLAGDTIYF	TRBJ1-3	TRBV5-4	-	TRBD1
TGTGCCAGCAGCGCGGACAGGGTAAATCAGCCCCAGCATTTT	CASSADRVNQPQHF	TRBJ1-5	TRBV2	-	TRBD1
TGTGCCAGCAGCTTAGCTACGGCTCTAGCGGGGTGGGGAGAGACCCAGTACTTC	CASSLATALAGWGETQYF	TRBJ2-5	TRBV7-8	-	TRBD2
TGTGCCAGCAGCCCCCCCGGAGTTCAGGATACGCAGTATTTT	CASSPPGVQDTQYF	TRBJ2-3	TRBV13	once	-
TGTGCCAGCAGCATAGGATCCGGGACTAGCGCCGTAGAGACCCAGTACTTC	CASSIGSGTSAVETQYF	TRBJ2-5	TRBV7-3	-	TRBD2
TGTGCCAGCAGCGCGGGACGGGGGGGATCAGATACGCAGTATTTT	CASSAGRGGSDTQYF	TRBJ2-3	TRBV5-8	-	TRBD2
TGTGCCAGCAGCCCTAGCTCCTACAATGAGCAGTTCTTC	CASSPSSYNEQFF	TRBJ2-1	TRBV9	-	-
TGTGCCAGCTTTTTGACAGGGACTTCATGGGAGACCCAGTACTTC	CASFLTGTSWETQYF	TRBJ2-5	TRBV6-1	-	-
TGTGCCAGCAGTTACCGAGTACAGGGGGACTGTGGCTACACCTTC	CASSYRVQGDCGYTF	TRBJ1-2	TRBV6-5	-	TRBD1
TGTGCCAGCAGTGGAGACAGGGCCCAGCCCCAGCATTTT	CASSGDRAQPQHF	TRBJ1-5	TRBV18	-	TRBD1
TGCGCCAGCAGCTTGGTGGGGGGGGAGGTCACTGAAGCTTTCTTT	CASSLVGGEVTEAFF	TRBJ1-1	TRBV5-1	-	-
TGCGCCAGTCGGGCCGGCGGGACCTATAATTCACCCCTCCACTTT	CASRAGGTYNSPLHF	TRBJ1-6	TRBV5-1	-	-
TGTGCCAGCAGCTTTGTCCGCGGGGGGAGCGGAGTAGAGACCCAGTACTTC	CASSFVRGGSGVETQYF	TRBJ2-5	TRBV5-4	-	TRBD2
TGTGCCACCAGCAGAGGGGTAGGGGAGGGGGTTAAGTTCTTC	CATSRGVGEGVKFF	TRBJ2-1	TRBV15	few	-
TGTGCCAGCAGCGTGGAGGACAGAGCTAACTATGGCTACACCTTC	CASSVEDRANYGYTF	TRBJ1-2	TRBV9	-	-
TGTGCCAGCAGCTTTGGTAGCGGGGACTCCTACGAGCAGTACTTC	CASSFGSGDSYEQYF	TRBJ2-7	TRBV5-4	-	TRBD2
TGCGCCAGCAGCTTTTGGAGTAGAGATACGCAGTATTTT	CASSFWSRDTQYF	TRBJ2-3	TRBV5-1	few	-
TGTGCCAGCAGTTACTCAGCCGGGACAGGCTATGGCTACACCTTC	CASSYSAGTGYGYTF	TRBJ1-2	TRBV6-6	-	TRBD1
TGTGCCAGCAGCTCAACCCGAGGGACTGTGGGCGGCTACACCTTC	CASSSTRGTVGGYTF	TRBJ1-2	TRBV7-2	-	-
TGTGCCAGCAGCTTAGTCCCGCTTACGGGGGAGGGCCTGAATGAGCAGTTCTTC	CASSLVPLTGEGLNEQFF	TRBJ2-1	TRBV7-3	-	TRBD2
TGTGCCAGCAGCACGGGGCGGGGACCGGAGCAGTTCTTC	CASSTGRGPEQFF	TRBJ2-1	TRBV5-6	-	-
TGTGCCAGCAGTGAAACAGGGAGCTCCTACAATGAGCAGTTCTTC	CASSETGSSYNEQFF	TRBJ2-1	TRBV2	-	-
TGTGCCAGCAGTTTATCTTCTTTCTGGGGGCGAGCGAATGAAAAACTGTTTTTT	CASSLSSFWGRANEKLFF	TRBJ1-4	TRBV27	-	-
TGCGCCAGCAGCCCTGGTAGCCCCCAAGAGACCCAGTACTTC	CASSPGSPQETQYF	TRBJ2-5	TRBV5-1	-	-
TGTGCCAGCAGCGTAGACAGCGGGAGATACGAGCAGTACTTC	CASSVDSGRYEQYF	TRBJ2-7	TRBV9	-	TRBD2
TGTGCCACCGGGAGGGCGTACAATGAGCAGTTCTTC	CATGRAYNEQFF	TRBJ2-1	TRBV6-5	-	TRBD2
TGTGCCAGCAGTCGCGGCGGGGGAGAGACCCAGTACTTC	CASSRGGGETQYF	TRBJ2-5	TRBV6-1	-	TRBD2
TGTGCCAGCAACCTAGAAACAGATACGCAGTATTTT	CASNLETDTQYF	TRBJ2-3	TRBV2	-	-
TGTGCCAGCAGCTTAGGGGCAGCCCAAGGGGCCGGGCCCCAGCATTTT	CASSLGAAQGAGPQHF	TRBJ1-5	TRBV7-6	-	-
TGTGCCAGCACTAGATCAAGAAACTATGGCTACACCTTC	CASTRSRNYGYTF	TRBJ1-2	TRBV6-5	-	-
TGTGCCAGCAGCATTACAGGGTTCACTGAAGCTTTCTTT	CASSITGFTEAFF	TRBJ1-1	TRBV5-6	-	-
TGTGCCAGCACCCCGGGCACTGAAGCTTTCTTT	CASTPGTEAFF	TRBJ1-1	TRBV6-6	-	-
TGTGCCACCAGCATGCGATTTCAAGAGACCCAGTACTTC	CATSMRFQETQYF	TRBJ2-5	TRBV15	-	-
TGTGCCAGCAGCCCTGACCATCGGGGCGGGGAGCTGTTTTTT	CASSPDHRGGELFF	TRBJ2-2	TRBV5-4	-	-
TGTGCCAGCAGCTTGGACAGGCGCAATGAGCAGTTCTTC	CASSLDRRNEQFF	TRBJ2-1	TRBV5-5	-	-
TGTGCCAGCAGCTCCAGAGGGGACAGGGACCCTTCCTACGAGCAGTACTTC	CASSSRGDRDPSYEQYF	TRBJ2-7	TRBV9	once	TRBD1
TGTGCCAGCTCCCAGACTAGCGGGCAGCTCTACGAGCAGTACTTC	CASSQTSGQLYEQYF	TRBJ2-7	TRBV18	-	TRBD2
TGTGCCAGCAGCTTAGGGCCTAGCGGGGGGGCAAGGACCACGCAGTATTTT	CASSLGPSGGARTTQYF	TRBJ2-3	TRBV7-6	-	TRBD2
TGTGCCTGGAGTGTAGGTTCCCCAGGGAATGGCTACACCTTC	CAWSVGSPGNGYTF	TRBJ1-2	TRBV30	-	-
TGTGCCTGTATCCGGGACAGGGGATTTGAAGCTTTCTTT	CACIRDRGFEAFF	TRBJ1-1	TRBV30	-	TRBD1
TGTGCCAGCAGCGTTTTCCAGGGCACAGATACGCAGTATTTT	CASSVFQGTDTQYF	TRBJ2-3	TRBV9	-	-
TGTGCCAGCAGCGCACAGGGGGCCACAGATACGCAGTATTTT	CASSAQGATDTQYF	TRBJ2-3	TRBV9	-	TRBD1
TGTGCCAGCAGTTTGGCGGGAATGGAGCAGTACTTC	CASSLAGMEQYF	TRBJ2-7	TRBV28	-	-
TGTGCCAGCAGTGAGAGGGAGCAGTTCTTC	CASSEREQFF	TRBJ2-1	TRBV28	few	-
TGTGCCAGCAGGCCGACTAGCGGGGGGCGCCATTCGTTCTTC	CASRPTSGGRHSFF	TRBJ2-1	TRBV2	-	TRBD2
TGTGCCTGGAGAGAAACAGGGGCCCGTGAAGAGACCCAGTACTTC	CAWRETGAREETQYF	TRBJ2-5	TRBV30	-	TRBD1
TGTGCCAGCAGCTTAGCGAGCCGAAGCGGCTCCTACGAGCAGTACTTC	CASSLASRSGSYEQYF	TRBJ2-7	TRBV7-2	-	-
TGTGCCAGTAGTATGGAACAGGGGGCATTCTATGGCTACACCTTC	CASSMEQGAFYGYTF	TRBJ1-2	TRBV19	-	TRBD1
TGTGCCAGCAGCTCGGGGGAGGGGGAGCAGTACTTC	CASSSGEGEQYF	TRBJ2-7	TRBV7-9	-	TRBD2